These T cell receptor beta chains were read from a single sample in a study of blood T cell repertoires in COVID-19. The assay was immunoSEQ multiplex PCR, and TCRdb's table has in-frame clones only and misses some. The table lists approximately 160,000 clones, approximately 84% of them singletons. Sequencing was done on a sample of peripheral blood. These receptors came from a man between 40 and 49 years old who had recovered from COVID-19. The CDR3 runs from the conserved cysteine through the conserved F or W. A D gene is named only where the DNA matches it firmly. Clone size appears in some rows only: once, few, many, or a class for an expanded clone.

clone_size: -; j_call: TRBJ1-5; d_call: -; v_call: TRBV4-3; cdr3_nt: TGCGCCAGCAGCCAAGAACGAAGCGGGGACAATCAGCCCCAGCATTTT; cdr3_aa: CASSQERSGDNQPQHF
clone_size: -; j_call: TRBJ2-3; d_call: TRBD1; v_call: TRBV11-2; cdr3_nt: TGTGCCAGCAGCTCCTTGGGACAGGGGGCGCGGGTTACGCAGTATTTT; cdr3_aa: CASSSLGQGARVTQYF
clone_size: -; j_call: TRBJ2-7; d_call: -; v_call: TRBV10-3; cdr3_nt: TGTGCCATCAGTGAGAGGGGGACCCACGAGCAGTACTTC; cdr3_aa: CAISERGTHEQYF
clone_size: -; j_call: TRBJ1-5; d_call: -; v_call: TRBV10-3; cdr3_nt: TGTGCCATCAGTGAGTCTTCAGATCAGCCCCAGCATTTT; cdr3_aa: CAISESSDQPQHF
clone_size: -; j_call: TRBJ2-1; d_call: TRBD2; v_call: TRBV4-2; cdr3_nt: TGTGCCAGCAGCCAAGAACCTAGCGGGGGCTCCTACAATGAGCAGTTCTTC; cdr3_aa: CASSQEPSGGSYNEQFF
clone_size: -; j_call: TRBJ2-5; d_call: TRBD1; v_call: TRBV5-8; cdr3_nt: TGTGCCAGCAGCTGGACAGGGGACGACCTCCAAGAGACCCAGTACTTC; cdr3_aa: CASSWTGDDLQETQYF
clone_size: -; j_call: TRBJ2-1; d_call: TRBD2; v_call: TRBV19; cdr3_nt: TGTGCCAGTAGTATCGTCCTACCGGGACTAGCGGGAAACAATGAGCAGTTCTTC; cdr3_aa: CASSIVLPGLAGNNEQFF
clone_size: -; j_call: TRBJ2-3; d_call: -; v_call: TRBV7-3; cdr3_nt: TGTGCCAGCAGCTCATCACGGGGGAACACAGATACGCAGTATTTT; cdr3_aa: CASSSSRGNTDTQYF
clone_size: -; j_call: TRBJ2-3; d_call: -; v_call: TRBV6-5; cdr3_nt: TGTGCCAGCAGTTACTCGAGGGGGGGTCCCACAGATACGCAGTATTTT; cdr3_aa: CASSYSRGGPTDTQYF
clone_size: -; j_call: TRBJ2-2; d_call: TRBD2; v_call: TRBV9; cdr3_nt: TGTGCCAGCAGCATGCGACTAGCGGGGTCGGTCGGGGAGCTGTTTTTT; cdr3_aa: CASSMRLAGSVGELFF
clone_size: -; j_call: TRBJ2-3; d_call: -; v_call: TRBV12-3/TRBV12-4; cdr3_nt: TGTGCCAGCACCGACTCAGATACGCAGTATTTT; cdr3_aa: CASTDSDTQYF
clone_size: -; j_call: TRBJ2-7; d_call: TRBD1; v_call: TRBV4-3; cdr3_nt: TGCGCCAGCAGCCAATACTATTCCGGGACAGGGGACTACGAGCAGTACTTC; cdr3_aa: CASSQYYSGTGDYEQYF
clone_size: -; j_call: TRBJ2-7; d_call: -; v_call: TRBV5-5; cdr3_nt: TGTGCCAGCAGCCCCCTCCTAAGCTCCTACGAGCAGTACTTC; cdr3_aa: CASSPLLSSYEQYF
clone_size: -; j_call: TRBJ2-3; d_call: TRBD2; v_call: TRBV30; cdr3_nt: TGTGCCTGGAACGGGAGGACTGCAGATACGCAGTATTTT; cdr3_aa: CAWNGRTADTQYF
clone_size: -; j_call: TRBJ1-5; d_call: -; v_call: TRBV19; cdr3_nt: TGTGCCAGTAGTATAATTAACAAGGGGAGCAATCAGCCCCAGCATTTT; cdr3_aa: CASSIINKGSNQPQHF
clone_size: -; j_call: TRBJ1-2; d_call: TRBD1; v_call: TRBV5-1; cdr3_nt: TGCGCCAGCAGCCCGGACAGGGTCAACTATGGCTACACCTTC; cdr3_aa: CASSPDRVNYGYTF
clone_size: -; j_call: TRBJ1-5; d_call: -; v_call: TRBV5-6; cdr3_nt: TGTGCCAGCAGCATGGGTCGAGGCCAGCCCCAGCATTTT; cdr3_aa: CASSMGRGQPQHF
clone_size: -; j_call: TRBJ1-3; d_call: -; v_call: TRBV7-2; cdr3_nt: TGTGCCAGCAGCTTAGTCAAGGGGTGGGGAAACACCATATATTTT; cdr3_aa: CASSLVKGWGNTIYF
clone_size: -; j_call: TRBJ2-2; d_call: -; v_call: TRBV6-6; cdr3_nt: TGTGCCAGCAGTTATAGCGGAAACACCGGGGAGCTGTTTTTT; cdr3_aa: CASSYSGNTGELFF
clone_size: -; j_call: TRBJ2-2; d_call: -; v_call: TRBV4-3; cdr3_nt: TGCGCCAGCAGCCAAGACTACGGGGGGCGGGACACCGGGGAGCTGTTTTTT; cdr3_aa: CASSQDYGGRDTGELFF
clone_size: -; j_call: TRBJ2-5; d_call: TRBD2; v_call: TRBV28; cdr3_nt: TGTGCCAGCAGTTTATGGTCTAGCGGGGAGGGGACCCAGTACTTC; cdr3_aa: CASSLWSSGEGTQYF
clone_size: -; j_call: TRBJ1-1; d_call: -; v_call: TRBV14; cdr3_nt: TGTGCCAGCAGCCGGCAGGAGAACACTGAAGCTTTCTTT; cdr3_aa: CASSRQENTEAFF
clone_size: -; j_call: TRBJ1-2; d_call: -; v_call: TRBV5-6; cdr3_nt: TGTGCCAGCAGCTTGGGGACAGAGAACTATGGCTACACCTTC; cdr3_aa: CASSLGTENYGYTF
clone_size: -; j_call: TRBJ2-7; d_call: -; v_call: TRBV7-2; cdr3_nt: TGTGCCAGCAGCCAGTCCAGCGGACCCTACGAGCAGTACTTC; cdr3_aa: CASSQSSGPYEQYF
clone_size: once; j_call: TRBJ2-3; d_call: TRBD2; v_call: TRBV30; cdr3_nt: TGTGCCTGGAGTGTACTGGGACTAGCGGGAGGAACAGATACGCAGTATTTT; cdr3_aa: CAWSVLGLAGGTDTQYF
clone_size: once; j_call: TRBJ2-1; d_call: TRBD2; v_call: TRBV30; cdr3_nt: TGTGCCTGGAGTCCGTTGAAACTAGCGGGAGGGCCCCATGAGCAGTTCTTC; cdr3_aa: CAWSPLKLAGGPHEQFF
clone_size: -; j_call: TRBJ2-3; d_call: -; v_call: TRBV9; cdr3_nt: TGTGCCAGCAGCGGACTAATAAGCACAGATACGCAGTATTTT; cdr3_aa: CASSGLISTDTQYF
clone_size: once; j_call: TRBJ2-1; d_call: TRBD1; v_call: TRBV7-9; cdr3_nt: TGTGCCAGCAGCCCCGGACAGGGGGGTCACAATGAGCAGTTCTTC; cdr3_aa: CASSPGQGGHNEQFF